This T cell receptor beta chain was sequenced for a study of shared clonotypes between healthy human individuals. Regarding the study as a whole: Naive subsets typically showed greater estimated richness than memory subsets.

V lost 0 bases to trimming and J lost 2 bases, with 15 bases between them. The CDR3 extends over 16 amino acids. Germline values: CDR1 SGDLS, CDR2 YYNGEE. Into CD45RA+ naive and CD45RA-negative memory subsets, the CD4+ cells were split. Worth noting for this clone: Its antigen is still unknown.

Assay execution proceeded at the deep level. Per the authors' pipeline: ImmunoSEQ gave junction-only sequences without quality scores, so filtering differed. Assay: immunoSEQ multiplex PCR; the TCRdb copy retains only in-frame clones and omits some. The DNA gave D and trimming, while V, J and clone size come from that table. The sample lists some 1.5 million clones, 96% occurring once. J is TRBJ2-7 and V is TRBV9; D may be TRBD2 (6 bases). Sequencing input: naive CD4+ T cells sorted from blood. Described subset: CD45RA+ positively selected. The sequence was collected from a man aged 25 to 40 in good health. The CDR3 region is CASSVGRGTGTYEQYF. Written as DNA, the CDR3 is TGTGCCAGCAGCGTAGGGAGGGGAACAGGAACCTACGAGCAGTACTTC. The variable domain in full, completed from reference TRBV9 and TRBJ2-7, reads DSGVTQTPKHLITATGQRVTLRCSPRSGDLSVYWYQQSLDQGLQFLIQYYNGEERAKGNILERFSAQQFPDLHSELNLSSLELGDSALYFCASSVGRGTGTYEQYFGPGTRLTVT.